Following are 18 T cell receptor beta chains from one sample sequenced in a study of T-cell reconstitution after alpha-beta-depleted transplantation in children. Preparation of the TCRbeta library involved a method that used unique molecular identifiers. MiXCR, run by TCRdb on the PCR reads, gives a single entry per CDR3 protein. The data contain 230,000 or so distinct CDR3 sequences, 12% of them singletons. The source was PBMCs from the stem cell graft donor, collected from the stem cell graft. All receptors derive from a human donor who donated a stem cell graft to a child with acute lymphoblastic leukemia.

This clonotype has a handful of counts. This chain uses TRBV27 with TRBJ2-6; the D is unclear. The CDR3 loop spans 17 amino acids. V was trimmed by 5 bases and J by 0 bases, leaving 14 bases between them. Germline V gives CDR1 MNHEY, CDR2 SMNVEV (reference sequence). As DNA, the CDR3 is TGTGCCAGCAGTCCCCCCCCCCATTCCTCTGGGGCCAACGTCCTGACTTTC. Translating it yields CASSPPPHSSGANVLTF.

This clonotype was counted at least ten times. The J gene is TRBJ2-5, the V gene TRBV20-1; TRBD2 might be the D (7 bases). The CDR3 is 13 residues long. Germline CDR1 is DFQATT and CDR2 is SNEGSKA (reference sequence). The CDR3 protein is CAMGGGGSETQYF. CDR3 coding DNA: TGCGCGATGGGGGGGGGCGGATCGGAGACCCAGTACTTC.

This clonotype was recorded many times. This CDR3 is CASSVGQNSNQPQHF. DNA of the CDR3: TGTGCCAGCAGCGTAGGGCAGAATAGCAATCAGCCCCAGCATTTT. The chain couples TRBV9 to TRBJ1-5; no clear D gene. Germline-derived CDR1 and CDR2 are SGDLS and YYNGEE. V lost 0 bases and J lost 0, with 7 bases in between. CDR3 length equals 15 residues.

This clonotype has ten or more counts. The chain links TRBV28 to TRBJ1-4; possible D gene TRBD1, 5 bases. V lost 4 bases and J lost 7, with 16 bases in between. In germline, CDR1 is MDHEN, CDR2 SYDVKM. CDR3 length: 15 residues. CDR3 sequence (DNA): TGTGCCAGCAGTTCTCAACAGGTCGGGAGTGAAAAACTGTTTTTT. This encodes CASSSQQVGSEKLFF.

In its sample, this clonotype was seen many times. The CDR3 reads CASSPTGQIPYNEQFF. The CDR3 nucleotides are TGTGCCAGTAGTCCAACAGGACAGATCCCCTACAATGAGCAGTTCTTC. The chain employs TRBV19 and TRBJ2-1; tentative D call: TRBD1 (6 bases). The length of the CDR3 is 16 residues. V gave up 5 bases and J gave up 2 bases, with 16 bases separating them. Germline V gene lookup returns CDR1 LNHDA and CDR2 SQIVND (reference sequence).

This clonotype was detected ten times or more. The CDR3 here is CRVQGDYGYTF. CDR3 in DNA: TGCAGGGTTCAGGGGGACTATGGCTACACCTTC. This sequence joins TRBV20-1 and TRBJ1-2; 7 nucleotides match TRBD1. The CDR3 sequence is 11 residues long. From germline, CDR1 is DFQATT and CDR2 SNEGSKA (reference sequence).

This clonotype occurred many times. V and J are TRBV7-9 and TRBJ2-4, with TRBD2 identical over 8 bases. Looked up from germline, CDR1 is SEHNR and CDR2 is FQNEAQ (reference sequence). The J segment lost 6 bases and the V segment lost 5 bases, leaving 9 bases of the junction unmatched. The CDR3 is 15 amino acids. The CDR3 is CASSPPGGYGNIQYF. CDR3 DNA sequence: TGTGCCAGCAGCCCCCCGGGAGGGTACGGAAACATTCAGTACTTC.

The chain recombines TRBV5-1 with TRBJ2-3, with unresolved D. The length of the CDR3 is 16 residues. The V gene's germline CDR1 is SGHRS and CDR2 YFSETQ. Trimming removed 5 bases from V and 1 base from J, with 17 bases in between. CDR3 residues: CASSQLPDPRTDTQYF. CDR3 in DNA: TGCGCCAGCAGTCAGTTACCGGACCCTCGCACAGATACGCAGTATTTT.

This clonotype was recorded at least ten times. The V call is TRBV12-3 or TRBV12-4, the J call TRBJ2-3; 7 bases match TRBD2. V shed 5 bases, J shed 6 bases, and the junction held 5 bases outside the gene matches. The CDR3 runs to 13 residues. CDR3 residues: CASSGSGGDTQYF. CDR3 bases: TGTGCCAGCAGTGGTTCCGGGGGGGATACGCAGTATTTT.

This clonotype has a count of ten or more. This CDR3 is CASSASVVTGELFF. CDR3 DNA: TGTGCCAGCTCAGCCAGCGTCGTCACCGGGGAGCTGTTTTTT. The V gene is TRBV18, the J gene TRBJ2-2; unclear D gene. Per germline, CDR1 KGHSH and CDR2 LQKENI. The CDR3 has 14 amino acids. The V and J ends lost 5 bases and 4 bases respectively, with 11 bases between them.

The table lists this clonotype with many counts. V is TRBV7-2 and J is TRBJ2-1; either TRBD1 or TRBD2 may fit D (7 bases each). This CDR3 has 14 residues. Germline V gives CDR1 SGHTA, CDR2 FQGNSA. V shed 5 bases and J shed 6 bases, with 14 bases lying between them. The CDR3 DNA follows: TGTGCCAGCAGCGCCCCAGGGGGGGCCAATGAGCAGTTCTTC. It translates to CASSAPGGANEQFF. Combining the CDR3 with reference TRBV7-2 and TRBJ2-1 gives the whole variable domain GAGVSQSPSNKVTEKGKDVELRCDPISGHTALYWYRQSLGQGLEFLIYFQGNSAPDKSGLPSDRFSAERTGGSVSTLTIQRTQQEDSAVYLCASSAPGGANEQFFGPGTRLTVL.

There are many counts of this clonotype. The V gene is TRBV7-2, the J gene TRBJ2-3; 7 bases match TRBD1. Per germline, CDR1 SGHTA and CDR2 FQGNSA. The V gene end was trimmed by 3 bases and the J gene end by 0 bases; junction bases not matched to a gene: 12. This CDR3 has 18 amino acids. Here the CDR3 reads CASSFRGKGRASTDTQYF. The CDR3 region has the DNA TGTGCCAGCAGCTTCAGGGGGAAGGGCAGAGCTAGCACAGATACGCAGTATTTT.

On this clonotype itself: A much more abundant neighbour one base away suggests this may be a read error. The chain joins TRBV5-1 to TRBJ2-3; D gene ambiguous. In germline, CDR1 is SGHRS, CDR2 YFSETQ. CDR3 length equals 15 residues. CDR3 sequence reads: CTSSYQRPPTDTQYF. The DNA of the CDR3 is TGCACCAGCAGCTACCAGAGGCCTCCCACAGATACGCAGTATTTT.

Many counts were recorded for this clonotype. The J gene is TRBJ1-3, the V gene TRBV18, with unresolved D. The CDR3 spans 16 residues. Germline values: CDR1 KGHSH, CDR2 LQKENI. V lost 1 base and J lost 2, with 12 bases in between. CDR3 in DNA: TGTGCCAGCTCACCACAGGGTCTGAATACTGGAAACACCATATATTTT. Encoded protein: CASSPQGLNTGNTIYF.

This clonotype was observed at least ten times. This chain's CDR3 is CASSLGRIITGELFF. The CDR3 nucleotides are TGCGCCAGCAGCTTGGGCCGGATAATCACCGGGGAGCTGTTTTTT. J is TRBJ2-2 and V is TRBV5-1, with no clear D. Trimming shortened V by 0 bases and J by 4 bases, and 10 bases separated the two germline ends. CDR1 and CDR2 from the germline V gene are SGHRS and YFSETQ. CDR3 length: 15 residues.

This clonotype was seen many times. This rearrangement joins TRBV6-1 to TRBJ2-3, with 9 bases aligning to TRBD2. The V and J ends lost 7 bases and 3 bases, in that order; junction bases with no gene match: 8. This CDR3 region has 15 residues. Germline lookup yields CDR1 MNHNS and CDR2 SASEGT. CDR3 amino acids: CASTRTSDRTDTQYF. Here the CDR3 DNA reads TGTGCCAGCACCCGGACTAGCGATCGGACAGATACGCAGTATTTT.

This clonotype appeared a few times. The genes are TRBV11-2 and TRBJ2-4, with D unclear. The V end lost 4 bases, the J end lost 0 bases, and 4 bases lay between the germline ends. This CDR3 contains 13 residues. The V gene's germline CDR1 is SGHAT and CDR2 FQNNGV. The DNA of the CDR3 is TGTGCCAGCAGCTATATAGCCAAAAACATTCAGTACTTC. It codes for CASSYIAKNIQYF.

V usage is TRBV28 and J usage is TRBJ1-2; no definite D call. The CDR3 runs 12 residues. CDR1 MDHEN and CDR2 SYDVKM come from the germline V gene. Trimming shortened V by 6 bases and J by 6 bases, and 11 bases separated the two germline ends. Here the CDR3 reads CASSPELDGYTF. The DNA of the CDR3 is TGTGCCAGCAGCCCTGAGTTGGATGGCTACACCTTC.